Presented here are 19 T cell receptor beta chains from one specimen sequenced in a study of TIL therapy for anti-PD-1-resistant metastatic lung cancer. Time point described: pre-treatment sample, taken before nivolumab and TIL therapy. The immunoSEQ assay was v3. Produced via immunoSEQ multiplex PCR; TCRdb's table is partial and in-frame only. The profile covers tens of thousands of clones, with approximately 86% appearing a single time and 5% taken by the ten largest. Sequenced material: blood, taken at baseline. Every receptor here comes from a person aged 25 to 80 with non-small cell lung cancer.

This clone has only a few counts. The chain combines TRBV10-2 with TRBJ1-2; D call uncertain. The germline V gene encodes CDR1 WSHSY and CDR2 SAAADI. The CDR3 length is 15 residues. V gave up 0 bases and J gave up 5 bases, with 13 bases separating them. CDR3 sequence reads: CASSESHLGYYGYTF. CDR3 DNA: TGCGCCAGCAGTGAGTCCCACCTAGGGTATTATGGCTACACCTTC.

This clone is labeled medium-sized. V gene TRBV5-6 combines with J gene TRBJ1-1; D call uncertain. CDR1 is SGHDT, CDR2 YYEEEE, per germline. Trimming removed 1 base at V and 0 bases at J, with 10 bases between. The CDR3 extends over 15 amino acids. The CDR3 DNA reads TGTGCCAGCAGCTTGAAGGGAGAGCTGAACACTGAAGCTTTCTTT. Translation: CASSLKGELNTEAFF.

The rearrangement joins TRBV12-2 to TRBJ1-3; the table's D call of TRBD1 was not tested on the DNA. TRBV12-2 is assigned pseudogene status. This CDR3 has 21 amino acids. The CDR3 nucleotides read TGTGCAAGTCGCTCCGCTCTCGGACAGGGGCGCCCTAGCCTCTCTGGAAACACCATATATTTT. Amino acid sequence: CASRSALGQGRPSLSGNTIYF.

This clone has more than one count but fewer than ten. The rearrangement joins TRBV19 to TRBJ1-5; D perhaps matches TRBD1 (6 bases). V was trimmed by 1 base and J by 0 bases, leaving 13 bases between them. The length of the CDR3 is 17 residues. The germline V gene encodes CDR1 LNHDA and CDR2 SQIVND (reference sequence). Written as DNA, the CDR3 is TGTGCCAGTAGTATAGGTGGGACACCTTATAGCAATCAGCCCCAGCATTTT. Its protein is CASSIGGTPYSNQPQHF.

The rearrangement joins TRBV25-1 to TRBJ2-2; D remains ambiguous. This CDR3 has 13 residues. Trimming stripped 0 bases from V and 6 bases from J, with 5 bases between. Germline V gene sequence: CDR1 MGHDK, CDR2 SYGVNS. CDR3 sequence reads: CASSEYRPGELFF. CDR3 nucleotides: TGTGCCAGCAGTGAATACAGACCCGGGGAGCTGTTTTTT.

This chain joins TRBV29-1 and TRBJ1-5, with TRBD1 matching over 8 bases. This CDR3 comprises 13 residues. The germline gives CDR1 SQVTM, CDR2 ANQGSEA. With V trimmed by 7 bases and J by 4 bases, 6 bases remained unmatched. CDR3 residues: CSAGDRYNQPQHF. CDR3 bases: TGCAGCGCCGGGGACAGGTATAATCAGCCCCAGCATTTT.

This clone was picked up a small number of times. The V and J genes are TRBV10-1 and TRBJ1-3; D is unresolved. CDR1 and CDR2 from the germline V gene are WNHNN and SYGVQD (reference sequence). V lost 10 bases and J 1 base, leaving 5 bases between the germline ends. The CDR3 consists of 11 residues. This CDR3 reads CATSSGNTIYF. Written as DNA, the CDR3 is TGCGCCACGTCTTCTGGAAACACCATATATTTT.

V and J are TRBV27 and TRBJ2-3; D is unclear. V was clipped by 6 bases and J by 0 bases, with 13 bases between them. Germline CDR1 and CDR2: MNHEY and SMNVEV (reference sequence). This CDR3 comprises 15 residues. CDR3 DNA sequence: TGTGCCAGCAGCCACCCCGGCTATAGCACAGATACGCAGTATTTT. This sequence encodes CASSHPGYSTDTQYF.

This clone was counted between two and nine times. The V gene is TRBV20-1, the J gene TRBJ1-6; TRBD1 matches at 10 bases. This CDR3 comprises 14 residues. Per germline, CDR1 DFQATT and CDR2 SNEGSKA (reference sequence). V lost 3 bases, J lost 9 bases, and 5 bases stayed unmatched. The CDR3: CSASKGQGFSPLHF. The CDR3 DNA sequence: TGCAGTGCTAGTAAGGGACAGGGGTTTTCACCCCTCCACTTT.

This clone was observed a few times. The V gene is TRBV2, the J gene TRBJ2-1; D may be TRBD2 (6 bases). CDR1 and CDR2 (germline): SNHLY, FYNNEI. This CDR3 comprises 15 residues. Trimming left V 6 bases short and J 10 bases short, with 22 bases between. This CDR3 reads CASRIGGTPTREQFF. The CDR3, as DNA: TGTGCCAGCAGAATTGGGGGGACCCCTACGCGGGAGCAGTTCTTC.

This clone was found once. CDR3 DNA: TGTGCCAGCAGTGAATTAGGGGGGCGTGGGGAGCTGTTTTTT. Translating it yields CASSELGGRGELFF. The rearrangement joins TRBV2 to TRBJ2-2, with D perhaps assigned TRBD1 or TRBD2 (6 bases each). V lost 2 bases and J 8 bases, leaving 12 bases between the germline ends. CDR3 size: 14 residues. Germline CDR1 is SNHLY and CDR2 is FYNNEI.

The chain combines TRBV9 with TRBJ2-3; D remains unclear. Germline CDR1 is SGDLS and CDR2 is YYNGEE. The length of the CDR3 is 15 residues. Trimming cost V 0 bases and J 0 bases, with 8 bases left between them. CDR3 protein: CASSVAPTSTDTQYF. The CDR3 bases are TGTGCCAGCAGCGTAGCTCCTACTAGCACAGATACGCAGTATTTT.

The V gene is TRBV3-1 (or the pseudogene TRBV3-2), the J gene TRBJ2-7; 7 bases align to TRBD2. The germline V gene has CDR1 LGHDT and CDR2 YNNKEL (reference sequence). The length of the CDR3 is 13 residues. The ends lost 4 bases at V and 6 bases at J; junction bases unmatched: 6. The CDR3 nucleotides are TGTGCCAGCAGCCCCAATGGGGGGGGCGAGCAGTACTTC. It specifies CASSPNGGGEQYF.

This clone was observed a handful of times. In DNA, the CDR3 is TGTGCCACCAGCAGGAACCGCAGGGCTGATGAGCAGTTCTTC. Its translation: CATSRNRRADEQFF. This chain connects TRBV15 to TRBJ2-1; D is possibly TRBD1 (5 bases). The CDR3 sequence is 14 residues long. Per germline, CDR1 LNHNV and CDR2 YYDKDF (reference sequence). V shed 3 bases and J shed 8 bases, with 14 bases lying between them.

V usage is TRBV11-2 and J usage is TRBJ2-7; no clear D gene. There are 14 residues in the CDR3. V gave up 1 base and J gave up 3 bases, with 10 bases separating them. Germline V gene lookup returns CDR1 SGHAT and CDR2 FQNNGV. The DNA for the CDR3 is TGTGCCAGCAGCTTAGGGTTTAGCAGCTACGAGCAGTACTTC. The encoded protein is CASSLGFSSYEQYF.

This sequence joins TRBV28 and TRBJ1-5, with a weak D call TRBD1 (6 bases). Germline values: CDR1 MDHEN, CDR2 SYDVKM. This CDR3 comprises 15 residues. Trimming pared 7 bases from V and 3 bases from J, leaving 16 bases between. In DNA, the CDR3 is TGTGCCAGCATCCCTCAGGGGCGGTCCAATCAGCCCCAGCATTTT. This gives the protein CASIPQGRSNQPQHF.

The rearrangement links TRBV11-2 to TRBJ1-2; D remains unclear. V was pared by 5 bases and J by 7 bases, with 23 bases between. CDR3 length equals 16 residues. Germline lookup yields CDR1 SGHAT and CDR2 FQNNGV. CDR3 DNA sequence: TGTGCCAGCAGCCCCCCGAGCGTCCCTGTTCTTTTTGGCTACACCTTC. Its protein is CASSPPSVPVLFGYTF.

V and J are TRBV20-1 and TRBJ1-1; D is uncertain. This CDR3 spans 11 amino acids. V was pared by 2 bases and J by 3 bases, with 4 bases between. Germline values: CDR1 DFQATT, CDR2 SNEGSKA (reference sequence). Written as DNA, the CDR3 is TGCAGTGCTAGACTGGACACTGAAGCTTTCTTT. Its protein is CSARLDTEAFF.

V usage is TRBV9 and J usage is TRBJ2-7; the match to TRBD2 covers 15 bases. The CDR3 totals 16 residues. The trim removed 0 bases at V and 6 bases at J, leaving 4 bases unmatched. Per germline, CDR1 SGDLS and CDR2 YYNGEE. The CDR3 spells CASSVGTSGRVGEQYF. The DNA for the CDR3 is TGTGCCAGCAGCGTAGGGACTAGCGGGAGGGTGGGCGAGCAGTACTTC.